This is a list of T cell receptor beta chains from one sample in a study of cytomegalovirus exposure and HLA in healthy donors. Some clones are missing from TCRdb's copy, which holds only in-frame ones; the method was immunoSEQ multiplex PCR. The table shows about 100,000 clones, with more than 65% occurring only once. The sequenced sample consisted of PBMCs. The receptors stem from a woman aged 18-35 years in good health and CMV-seropositive. CDR3s include the opening cysteine and the closing phenylalanine or tryptophan. A D gene is named only where the DNA matches it firmly. Size is stated for part of the rows, as once, few or many counts, or as a class when the clone is expanded.

size: .; length: 17; D: .; J: TRBJ1-5; V: TRBV28; CDR3: CASSLSFGGRGNQPQHF; DNA: TGTGCCAGCAGTTTATCGTTCGGGGGAAGAGGCAATCAGCCCCAGCATTTT
size: .; length: 14; D: TRBD2; J: TRBJ2-1; V: TRBV5-6; CDR3: CASSLGLVDNEQFF; DNA: TGTGCCAGCAGCTTAGGACTAGTAGACAATGAGCAGTTCTTC
size: few; length: 17; D: TRBD1; J: TRBJ1-2; V: TRBV7-9; CDR3: CASSLPGQGAPNYGYTF; DNA: TGTGCCAGCAGCTTGCCGGGACAGGGCGCGCCTAACTATGGCTACACCTTC
size: .; length: 15; D: TRBD2; J: TRBJ2-7; V: TRBV6-5; CDR3: CGSSPGTSRTYEQYF; DNA: TGTGGCAGCAGTCCCGGGACTAGCCGTACCTACGAGCAGTACTTC
size: once; length: 12; D: .; J: TRBJ2-3; V: TRBV18; CDR3: CASSSMRDTQYF; DNA: TGTGCCAGCTCCAGTATGAGGGATACGCAGTATTTT
size: few; length: 13; D: .; J: TRBJ2-7; V: TRBV6-4; CDR3: CASSDGHSYEQYF; DNA: TGTGCCAGCAGTGACGGACACTCCTACGAGCAGTACTTC
size: .; length: 18; D: TRBD1; J: TRBJ2-2; V: TRBV7-6; CDR3: CASSLPRDRGSNTGELFF; DNA: TGTGCCAGCAGCCTACCCCGGGACAGGGGTTCGAACACCGGGGAGCTGTTTTTT
size: .; length: 14; D: .; J: TRBJ2-7; V: TRBV5-6; CDR3: CASSPATSSYEQYF; DNA: TGTGCCAGCAGCCCCGCCACCAGCTCCTACGAGCAGTACTTC
size: few; length: 16; D: TRBD1; J: TRBJ2-1; V: TRBV5-4; CDR3: CASSEGGTGGYNEQFF; DNA: TGTGCCAGCAGCGAAGGAGGGACAGGAGGGTACAATGAGCAGTTCTTC
size: .; length: 14; D: TRBD1; J: TRBJ2-7; V: TRBV11-3; CDR3: CASSPEGTAYEQYF; DNA: TGTGCCAGCAGTCCCGAGGGGACAGCTTACGAGCAGTACTTC
size: once; length: 13; D: .; J: TRBJ1-4; V: TRBV5-4; CDR3: CASSLGGREKLFF; DNA: TGTGCCAGCAGCTTGGGGGGGCGGGAAAAACTGTTTTTT
size: .; length: 11; D: .; J: TRBJ1-1; V: TRBV20-1; CDR3: CSARDNQEAFF; DNA: TGCAGTGCTAGAGATAATCAGGAAGCTTTCTTT
size: .; length: 14; D: .; J: TRBJ1-4; V: TRBV4-1; CDR3: CASSQVQGYEKLFF; DNA: TGCGCCAGCAGCCAAGTCCAGGGTTACGAAAAACTGTTTTTT
size: few; length: 14; D: .; J: TRBJ1-1; V: TRBV10-3; CDR3: CAISEGQVNTEAFF; DNA: TGTGCCATCAGTGAGGGGCAGGTGAATACTGAAGCTTTCTTT
size: .; length: 15; D: TRBD2; J: TRBJ2-7; V: TRBV27; CDR3: CASSSGLGPRTEQYF; DNA: TGTGCCAGCAGTTCTGGACTAGGGCCGCGTACGGAGCAGTACTTC
size: .; length: 13; D: .; J: TRBJ2-1; V: TRBV5-1; CDR3: CASSLGTPNEQFF; DNA: TGCGCCAGCAGCTTAGGGACACCTAATGAGCAGTTCTTC
size: .; length: 15; D: .; J: TRBJ2-5; V: TRBV5-4; CDR3: CASSLFAQDEETQYF; DNA: TGTGCCAGCAGCTTGTTTGCACAGGACGAAGAGACCCAGTACTTC
size: few; length: 13; D: .; J: TRBJ1-1; V: TRBV6-5; CDR3: CASSYSGGSEAFF; DNA: TGTGCCAGCAGTTACTCGGGGGGTTCTGAAGCTTTCTTT
size: once; length: 15; D: TRBD1; J: TRBJ2-3; V: TRBV2; CDR3: CASSGDRSSTDTQYF; DNA: TGTGCCAGCAGTGGGGACAGAAGTAGCACAGATACGCAGTATTTT
size: few; length: 14; D: .; J: TRBJ1-4; V: TRBV19; CDR3: CASSRDTTNEKLFF; DNA: TGTGCCAGTTCCCGGGACACTACTAATGAAAAACTGTTTTTT
size: .; length: 17; D: .; J: TRBJ1-1; V: TRBV11-2; CDR3: CASSLPPWDRERTEAFF; DNA: TGTGCCAGCAGCTTACCCCCCTGGGATAGGGAGCGGACTGAAGCTTTCTTT
size: .; length: 16; D: .; J: TRBJ2-1; V: TRBV21-1; CDR3: CASSKVDGTEDNEQFF; DNA: TGTGCCAGCAGCAAGGTAGACGGGACAGAAGACAATGAGCAGTTCTTC
size: .; length: 19; D: TRBD2; J: TRBJ2-2; V: TRBV18; CDR3: CASSPQGLAGVTNTGELFF; DNA: TGTGCCAGCTCACCACAGGGACTAGCGGGAGTTACGAACACCGGGGAGCTGTTTTTT
size: .; length: 13; D: .; J: TRBJ2-7; V: TRBV11-2; CDR3: CASEGPGGYEQYF; DNA: TGTGCCAGCGAGGGCCCCGGGGGCTACGAGCAGTACTTC
size: .; length: 15; D: TRBD1; J: TRBJ1-2; V: TRBV2; CDR3: CASNRDRGDNYGYTF; DNA: TGTGCCAGCAATCGGGACAGGGGCGATAACTATGGCTACACCTTC
size: .; length: 14; D: TRBD1; J: TRBJ1-2; V: TRBV27; CDR3: CASSRSPGGTGYTF; DNA: TGTGCCAGCAGCCGAAGCCCAGGGGGTACGGGCTACACCTTC
size: few; length: 18; D: TRBD2; J: TRBJ2-2; V: TRBV6-4; CDR3: CASSDPLASGGNTGELFF; DNA: TGTGCCAGCAGTGACCCCCTCGCATCGGGGGGAAACACCGGGGAGCTGTTTTTT
size: .; length: 11; D: .; J: TRBJ2-7; V: TRBV28; CDR3: CASSLIGEQYF; DNA: TGTGCCAGCAGTTTAATCGGCGAGCAGTACTTC
size: once; length: 15; D: .; J: TRBJ1-2; V: TRBV7-3; CDR3: CASSLQGLGPDGYTF; DNA: TGTGCCAGCAGCTTACAGGGATTAGGCCCCGATGGCTACACCTTC
size: once; length: 18; D: TRBD2; J: TRBJ2-1; V: TRBV7-9; CDR3: CASSLALLAGTGYNEQFF; DNA: TGTGCCAGCAGCTTAGCGCTCCTAGCGGGGACGGGTTACAATGAGCAGTTCTTC
size: .; length: 15; D: .; J: TRBJ1-2; V: TRBV28; CDR3: CASSLWGAGNYGYTF; DNA: TGTGCCAGCAGTTTATGGGGGGCAGGGAACTATGGCTACACCTTC
size: .; length: 15; D: TRBD1; J: TRBJ1-5; V: TRBV18; CDR3: CASSTQGASNQPQHF; DNA: TGTGCCAGCTCAACTCAGGGGGCTAGCAATCAGCCCCAGCATTTT
size: .; length: 16; D: .; J: TRBJ1-1; V: TRBV2; CDR3: CASSEGGPGDGTEAFF; DNA: TGTGCCAGCAGTGAAGGAGGGCCAGGGGATGGGACTGAAGCTTTCTTT
size: .; length: 14; D: TRBD2; J: TRBJ2-7; V: TRBV28; CDR3: CASGSGKPSYEQYF; DNA: TGTGCCAGCGGAAGCGGGAAACCTTCCTACGAGCAGTACTTC
size: .; length: 15; D: .; J: TRBJ2-7; V: TRBV19; CDR3: CASSIGGGSSYEQYF; DNA: TGTGCCAGTAGTATAGGGGGCGGTAGCTCCTACGAGCAGTACTTC
size: few; length: 15; D: .; J: TRBJ2-6; V: TRBV6-5; CDR3: CASSYLLSGANVLTF; DNA: TGTGCCAGCAGTTACTTGTTATCTGGGGCCAACGTCCTGACTTTC
size: .; length: 14; D: .; J: TRBJ2-5; V: TRBV7-6; CDR3: CASSLLGTRETQYF; DNA: TGTGCCAGCAGCTTACTAGGGACTCGGGAGACCCAGTACTTC
size: few; length: 15; D: .; J: TRBJ2-7; V: TRBV29-1; CDR3: CSAVIPRQPSYEQYF; DNA: TGCAGCGCCGTAATACCCCGACAGCCCTCCTACGAGCAGTACTTC
size: .; length: 13; D: TRBD1; J: TRBJ1-6; V: TRBV30; CDR3: CAWAGTDNSPLHF; DNA: TGTGCCTGGGCCGGGACAGATAATTCACCCCTCCACTTT
size: once; length: 18; D: .; J: TRBJ1-1; V: TRBV19; CDR3: CASSKAGVLQIMNTEAFF; DNA: TGTGCCAGTAGTAAAGCAGGGGTCCTACAAATAATGAACACTGAAGCTTTCTTT
size: .; length: 14; D: .; J: TRBJ1-1; V: TRBV7-2; CDR3: CASSSSRDTGEAFF; DNA: TGTGCCAGCAGCTCCAGCCGGGACACGGGCGAAGCTTTCTTT
size: few; length: 15; D: TRBD1; J: TRBJ1-4; V: TRBV6-5; CDR3: CASSYSGTAYEKLFF; DNA: TGTGCCAGCAGTTACTCCGGGACAGCGTATGAAAAACTGTTTTTT
size: few; length: 17; D: TRBD1; J: TRBJ2-7; V: TRBV15; CDR3: CATSRYLKVQGQYEQYF; DNA: TGTGCCACCAGCAGATATTTAAAAGTGCAGGGACAGTACGAGCAGTACTTC
size: few; length: 15; D: TRBD2; J: TRBJ2-7; V: TRBV5-1; CDR3: CASSTGTSGSYEQYF; DNA: TGCGCCAGCAGTACCGGGACTAGTGGCTCCTACGAGCAGTACTTC
size: .; length: 14; D: TRBD2; J: TRBJ2-7; V: TRBV18; CDR3: CASSPTSGSYEQYF; DNA: TGTGCCAGCTCACCGACTAGCGGGAGCTACGAGCAGTACTTC
size: few; length: 16; D: TRBD2; J: TRBJ2-1; V: TRBV6-4; CDR3: CASSVSGVAGPDEQFF; DNA: TGTGCCAGCAGTGTGTCAGGGGTAGCGGGACCCGATGAGCAGTTCTTC
size: .; length: 15; D: .; J: TRBJ1-2; V: TRBV5-4; CDR3: CASSLAQGSIYGYTF; DNA: TGTGCCAGCAGCTTGGCCCAGGGCAGCATCTATGGCTACACCTTC
size: .; length: 14; D: .; J: TRBJ1-5; V: TRBV5-1; CDR3: CASSPDSRYQPQHF; DNA: TGCGCCAGCAGCCCGGACAGTCGATATCAGCCCCAGCATTTT
size: .; length: 15; D: .; J: TRBJ1-2; V: TRBV11-2; CDR3: CASSLGLQTAYGYTF; DNA: TGTGCCAGCAGCTTAGGATTACAGACGGCCTATGGCTACACCTTC
size: .; length: 15; D: TRBD1; J: TRBJ2-7; V: TRBV2; CDR3: CASRPGTGPYYEQYF; DNA: TGTGCCAGCAGACCCGGGACAGGGCCCTACTACGAGCAGTACTTC
size: .; length: 15; D: .; J: TRBJ2-5; V: TRBV28; CDR3: CASSFQGGGFETQYF; DNA: TGTGCCAGCAGTTTTCAAGGAGGAGGGTTTGAGACCCAGTACTTC
size: few; length: 16; D: TRBD2; J: TRBJ2-3; V: TRBV7-8; CDR3: CASSLVPSGITDTQYF; DNA: TGTGCCAGCAGCTTAGTTCCTAGCGGAATCACAGATACGCAGTATTTT
size: .; length: 13; D: TRBD2; J: TRBJ2-4; V: TRBV9; CDR3: CASSVGREGIQYF; DNA: TGTGCCAGCAGCGTAGGAAGGGAGGGCATTCAGTACTTC
size: .; length: 14; D: .; J: TRBJ1-1; V: TRBV7-8; CDR3: CASSLALVNTEAFF; DNA: TGTGCCAGCAGCTTAGCACTGGTGAACACTGAAGCTTTCTTT